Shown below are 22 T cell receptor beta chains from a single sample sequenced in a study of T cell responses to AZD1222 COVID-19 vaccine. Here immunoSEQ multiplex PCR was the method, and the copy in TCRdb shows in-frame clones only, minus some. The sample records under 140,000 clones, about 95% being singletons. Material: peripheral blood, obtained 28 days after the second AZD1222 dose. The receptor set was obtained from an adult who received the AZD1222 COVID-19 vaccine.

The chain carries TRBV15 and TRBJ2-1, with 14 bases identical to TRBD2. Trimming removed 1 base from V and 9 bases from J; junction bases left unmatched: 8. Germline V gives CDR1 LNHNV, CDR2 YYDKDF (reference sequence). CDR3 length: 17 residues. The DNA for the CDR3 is TGTGCCACCAGCAGAGCGCTGGGACTAGCGGGAGAGATTGAGCAGTTCTTC. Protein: CATSRALGLAGEIEQFF.

The CDR3: CASRLGQRETEAFF. In DNA form, the CDR3 reads TGTGCCAGCAGGCTGGGACAGAGAGAAACTGAAGCTTTCTTT. The rearrangement joins TRBV2 to TRBJ1-1, with 7 bases that match TRBD1. In germline, CDR1 is SNHLY, CDR2 FYNNEI. J was trimmed by 5 bases and V by 6 bases; bases with no gene match: 9. The CDR3 runs 14 residues.

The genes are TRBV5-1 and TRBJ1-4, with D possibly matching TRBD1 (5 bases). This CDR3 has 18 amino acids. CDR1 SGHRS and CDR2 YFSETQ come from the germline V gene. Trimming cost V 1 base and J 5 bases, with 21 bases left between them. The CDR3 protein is CASSLLGNGARENEKLFF. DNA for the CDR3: TGCGCCAGCAGCTTGCTTGGGAATGGGGCCCGGGAAAATGAAAAACTGTTTTTT.

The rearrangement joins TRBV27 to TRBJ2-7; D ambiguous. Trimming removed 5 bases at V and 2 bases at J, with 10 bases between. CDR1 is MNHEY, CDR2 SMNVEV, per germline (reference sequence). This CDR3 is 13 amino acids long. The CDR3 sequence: CASSLTAPYEQYF. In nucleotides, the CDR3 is TGTGCCAGCAGTCTGACCGCTCCCTACGAGCAGTACTTC.

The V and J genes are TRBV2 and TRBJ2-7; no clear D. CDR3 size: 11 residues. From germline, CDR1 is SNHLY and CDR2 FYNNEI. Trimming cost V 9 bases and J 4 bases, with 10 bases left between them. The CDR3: CASVKGYEQYF. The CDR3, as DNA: TGTGCCAGTGTCAAAGGGTACGAGCAGTACTTC.

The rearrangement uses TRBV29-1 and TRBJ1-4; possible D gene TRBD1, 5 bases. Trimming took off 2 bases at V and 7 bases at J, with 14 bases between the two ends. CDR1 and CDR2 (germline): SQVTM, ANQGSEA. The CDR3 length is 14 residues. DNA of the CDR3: TGCAGCGTTGAACTTAGGGGAATGGGTGAAAAACTGTTTTTT. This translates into CSVELRGMGEKLFF.

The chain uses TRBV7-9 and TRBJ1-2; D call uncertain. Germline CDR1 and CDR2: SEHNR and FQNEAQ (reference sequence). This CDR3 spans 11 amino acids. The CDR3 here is CVLERSYGYTF. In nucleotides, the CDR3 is TGTGTGTTGGAACGCTCCTATGGCTACACCTTC.

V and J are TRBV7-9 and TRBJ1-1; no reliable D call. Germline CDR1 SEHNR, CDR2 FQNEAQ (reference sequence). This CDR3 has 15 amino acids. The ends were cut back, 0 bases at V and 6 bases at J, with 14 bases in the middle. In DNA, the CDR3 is TGTGCCAGCAGCTTAGCGGGCCCAGGATTACCTGAAGCTTTCTTT. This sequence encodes CASSLAGPGLPEAFF. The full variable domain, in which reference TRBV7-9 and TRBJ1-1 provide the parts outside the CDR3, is DTGVSQNPRHKITKRGQNVTFRCDPISEHNRLYWYRQTLGQGPEFLTYFQNEAQLEKSRLLSDRFSAERPKGSFSTLEIQRTEQGDSAMYLCASSLAGPGLPEAFFGQGTRLTVV.

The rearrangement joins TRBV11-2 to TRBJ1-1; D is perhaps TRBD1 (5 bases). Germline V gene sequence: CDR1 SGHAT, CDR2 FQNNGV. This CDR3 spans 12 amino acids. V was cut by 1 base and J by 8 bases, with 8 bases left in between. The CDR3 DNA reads TGTGCCAGCAGCTTAGTTAGACAGGAAGCTTTCTTT. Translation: CASSLVRQEAFF.

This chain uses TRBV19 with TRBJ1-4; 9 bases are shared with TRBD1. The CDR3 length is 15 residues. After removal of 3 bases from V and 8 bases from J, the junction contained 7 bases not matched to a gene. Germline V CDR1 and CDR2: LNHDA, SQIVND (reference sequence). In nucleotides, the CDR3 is TGTGCCAGTAGTATGATAGGGACAGGGAGCGAAAAACTGTTTTTT. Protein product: CASSMIGTGSEKLFF.

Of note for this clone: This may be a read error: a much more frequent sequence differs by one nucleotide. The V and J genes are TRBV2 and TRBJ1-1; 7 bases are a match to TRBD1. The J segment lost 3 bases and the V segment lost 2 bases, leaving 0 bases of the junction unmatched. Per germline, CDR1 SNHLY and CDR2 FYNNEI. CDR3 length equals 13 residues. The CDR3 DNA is TGTGCCAGCAGTGAACAGGGGGACACTGAAGCTTTCTTT. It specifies CASSEQGDTEAFF.

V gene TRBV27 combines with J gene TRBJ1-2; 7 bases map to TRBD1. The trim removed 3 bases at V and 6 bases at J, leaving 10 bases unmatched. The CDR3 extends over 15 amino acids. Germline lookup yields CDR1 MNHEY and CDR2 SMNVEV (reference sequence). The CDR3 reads CASSLKGGMRDGYTF. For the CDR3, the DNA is TGTGCCAGCAGTTTGAAAGGGGGCATGAGGGATGGCTACACCTTC.

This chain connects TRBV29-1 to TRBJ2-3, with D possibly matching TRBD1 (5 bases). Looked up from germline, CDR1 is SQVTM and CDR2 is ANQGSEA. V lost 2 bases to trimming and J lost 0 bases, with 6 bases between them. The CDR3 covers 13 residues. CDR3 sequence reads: CSVEQGSTDTQYF. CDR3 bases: TGCAGCGTTGAACAGGGAAGCACAGATACGCAGTATTTT.

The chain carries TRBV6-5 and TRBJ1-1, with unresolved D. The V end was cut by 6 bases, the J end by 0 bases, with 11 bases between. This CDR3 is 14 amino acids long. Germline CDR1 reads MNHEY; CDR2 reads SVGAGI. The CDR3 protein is CASRTGIMNTEAFF. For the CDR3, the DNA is TGTGCCAGCAGAACGGGAATCATGAACACTGAAGCTTTCTTT.

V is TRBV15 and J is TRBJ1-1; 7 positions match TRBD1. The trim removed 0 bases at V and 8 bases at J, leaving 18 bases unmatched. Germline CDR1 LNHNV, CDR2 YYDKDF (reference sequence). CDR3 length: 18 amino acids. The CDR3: CATSRDSLSGTAGKEAFF. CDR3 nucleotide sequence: TGTGCCACCAGCAGAGATTCGCTCTCGGGGACAGCCGGCAAGGAAGCTTTCTTT.

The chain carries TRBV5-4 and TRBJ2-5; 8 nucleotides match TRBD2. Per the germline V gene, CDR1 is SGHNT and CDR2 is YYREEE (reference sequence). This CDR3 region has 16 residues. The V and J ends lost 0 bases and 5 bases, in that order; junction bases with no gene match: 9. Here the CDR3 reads CASSLVFRGGKETQYF. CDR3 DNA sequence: TGTGCCAGCAGCTTGGTCTTTCGCGGGGGGAAGGAGACCCAGTACTTC.

The CDR3 sequence: CATRRGLLMNTEAFF. CDR3 bases: TGTGCCACACGTCGGGGGTTGCTCATGAACACTGAAGCTTTCTTT. The chain links TRBV6-5 to TRBJ1-1, with D perhaps TRBD1 (5 bases). V lost 10 bases, J lost 0 bases, and 18 bases lay in between. The germline CDR1 and CDR2 sequences are MNHEY and SVGAGI. The CDR3 is 15 amino acids.

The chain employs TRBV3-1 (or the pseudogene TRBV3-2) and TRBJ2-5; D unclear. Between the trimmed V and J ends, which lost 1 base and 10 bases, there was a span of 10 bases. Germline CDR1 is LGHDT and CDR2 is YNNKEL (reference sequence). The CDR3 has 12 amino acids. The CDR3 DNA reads TGTGCCAGCAGCCAAGGAAGAAGCGACCAGTACTTC. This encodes CASSQGRSDQYF.

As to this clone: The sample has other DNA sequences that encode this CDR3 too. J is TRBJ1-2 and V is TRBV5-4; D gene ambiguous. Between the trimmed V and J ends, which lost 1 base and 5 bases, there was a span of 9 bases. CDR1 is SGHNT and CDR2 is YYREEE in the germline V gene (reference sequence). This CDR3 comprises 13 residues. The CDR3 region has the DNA TGTGCCAGCAGCTTGCCAGGCGGGTATGGCTACACCTTC. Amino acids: CASSLPGGYGYTF.

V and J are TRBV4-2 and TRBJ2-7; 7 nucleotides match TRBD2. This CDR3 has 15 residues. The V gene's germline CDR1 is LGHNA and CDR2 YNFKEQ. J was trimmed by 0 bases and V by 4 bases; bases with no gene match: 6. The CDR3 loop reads CASSPLGGSSYEQYF. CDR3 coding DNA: TGTGCCAGCAGCCCCCTCGGCGGGAGCTCCTACGAGCAGTACTTC.

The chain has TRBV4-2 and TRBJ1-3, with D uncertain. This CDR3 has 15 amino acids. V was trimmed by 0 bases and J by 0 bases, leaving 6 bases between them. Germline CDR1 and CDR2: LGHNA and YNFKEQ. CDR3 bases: TGTGCCAGCAGCCAAGAGGCCAACTCTGGAAACACCATATATTTT. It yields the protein CASSQEANSGNTIYF.

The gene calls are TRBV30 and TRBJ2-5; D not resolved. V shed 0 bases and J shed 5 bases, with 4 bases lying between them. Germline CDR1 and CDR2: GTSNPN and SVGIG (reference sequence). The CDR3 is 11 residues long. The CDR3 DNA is TGTGCCTGGAGTGTAGAGGAGACCCAGTACTTC. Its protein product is CAWSVEETQYF.